Listed below are T cell receptor beta chains from one sample, sequenced in a study of T cell repertoires in ileal Crohn's disease. The data were produced by immunoSEQ multiplex PCR, yet TCRdb's version contains in-frame clones alone and is incomplete. In the table there are over 10,000 clones, 80% to 90% of which are singletons. Sample: ileal tissue. The origin of the receptors is an adult with Crohn's disease. Each CDR3 is given with its conserved first and last residue. The D gene is left open where the match is weak. The size entry is marked missing in some rows and otherwise reads once, few, many or a size class.

V: TRBV11-3; D: NA; size: NA; J: TRBJ2-1; CDR3: CASSLDLGGLSYNEQFF; DNA: TGTGCCAGCAGCTTAGATCTCGGGGGGCTTTCCTACAATGAGCAGTTCTTC
V: TRBV27; D: NA; size: NA; J: TRBJ2-3; CDR3: CASSLNRGTDTQYF; DNA: TGTGCCAGCAGTTTGAACAGGGGCACAGATACGCAGTATTTT
V: TRBV7-2; D: TRBD1; size: NA; J: TRBJ1-5; CDR3: CASRPGGNLGQPQHF; DNA: TGTGCCAGCAGGCCAGGGGGGAACTTAGGTCAGCCCCAGCATTTT
V: TRBV7-2; D: NA; size: NA; J: TRBJ2-7; CDR3: CASSSPGYEQYF; DNA: TGTGCCAGCAGCTCACCCGGTTACGAGCAGTACTTC
V: TRBV21-1; D: NA; size: NA; J: TRBJ1-2; CDR3: CASSKVPGRLTCGYTF; DNA: TGTGCCAGCAGCAAAGTTCCTGGGAGGCTTACGTGTGGCTACACCTTC
V: TRBV6-5; D: TRBD1; size: NA; J: TRBJ1-1; CDR3: CASRSTGGNTEAFF; DNA: TGTGCCAGCAGGTCGACAGGGGGCAACACTGAAGCTTTCTTT
V: TRBV10-1; D: TRBD2; size: few; J: TRBJ2-5; CDR3: CASSVAGEETQYF; DNA: TGCGCCAGCAGTGTAGCGGGAGAAGAGACCCAGTACTTC
V: TRBV13; D: NA; size: few; J: TRBJ2-7; CDR3: CASSYNSYEQYF; DNA: TGTGCCAGCAGCTACAATTCCTACGAGCAGTACTTC
V: TRBV5-4; D: NA; size: NA; J: TRBJ1-1; CDR3: CASSSPSGGLPEAFF; DNA: TGTGCCAGCAGCTCCCCATCGGGGGGTCTCCCTGAAGCTTTCTTT
V: TRBV18; D: TRBD1; size: NA; J: TRBJ1-6; CDR3: CASSPLPGTGGYNSPLHF; DNA: TGTGCCAGCTCACCACTGCCCGGGACAGGGGGCTATAATTCACCCCTCCACTTT
V: TRBV27; D: NA; size: NA; J: TRBJ1-6; CDR3: CASRYPQGPLHF; DNA: TGTGCCAGCAGGTACCCTCAGGGGCCCCTCCACTTT
V: TRBV2; D: NA; size: NA; J: TRBJ2-2; CDR3: CASTLGRGPLTGELFF; DNA: TGTGCCAGCACCCTGGGTAGGGGTCCTTTGACCGGGGAGCTGTTTTTT
V: TRBV18; D: NA; size: NA; J: TRBJ2-7; CDR3: CASSSRQFSYEQYF; DNA: TGTGCCAGCTCATCGCGACAGTTCAGTTACGAGCAGTACTTC
V: TRBV6-1; D: TRBD1; size: NA; J: TRBJ2-7; CDR3: CASSGNTGVHEQYF; DNA: TGTGCCAGCAGTGGTAACACAGGGGTGCACGAGCAGTACTTC
V: TRBV10-3; D: NA; size: once; J: TRBJ2-7; CDR3: CAIGERNYEQYF; DNA: TGTGCCATCGGAGAGCGGAACTACGAGCAGTACTTC
V: TRBV6-1; D: TRBD1; size: few; J: TRBJ1-3; CDR3: CASSSDRGNTIYF; DNA: TGTGCCAGCAGTTCGGACAGGGGGAACACCATATATTTT
V: TRBV5-1; D: NA; size: NA; J: TRBJ1-1; CDR3: CASSFSGSLVNTEAFF; DNA: TGCGCCAGCAGCTTTTCCGGGTCTCTGGTGAACACTGAAGCTTTCTTT
V: TRBV6-5; D: NA; size: NA; J: TRBJ1-1; CDR3: CASSRGDEAFF; DNA: TGTGCCAGCAGTCGGGGTGACGAAGCTTTCTTT
V: TRBV30; D: NA; size: NA; J: TRBJ1-3; CDR3: CAWSAHVRPSSGNTIYF; DNA: TGTGCCTGGAGTGCACACGTGAGGCCAAGCTCTGGAAACACCATATATTTT
V: TRBV5-6; D: NA; size: NA; J: TRBJ2-2; CDR3: CASSPDSSLNTGELFF; DNA: TGTGCCAGCAGCCCCGACAGTTCCTTGAACACCGGGGAGCTGTTTTTT
V: TRBV7-2; D: NA; size: once; J: TRBJ1-1; CDR3: CASTTAVPMNTEAFF; DNA: TGTGCCAGCACCACCGCGGTTCCCATGAACACTGAAGCTTTCTTT
V: TRBV9; D: TRBD1; size: NA; J: TRBJ1-4; CDR3: CASSFNRGSSNEKLFF; DNA: TGTGCCAGCAGCTTCAACAGGGGCTCGTCTAATGAAAAACTGTTTTTT
V: TRBV2; D: TRBD1; size: NA; J: TRBJ1-2; CDR3: CASTPTGTGYTF; DNA: TGTGCCAGCACTCCGACAGGGACTGGCTACACCTTC
V: TRBV19; D: TRBD1; size: NA; J: TRBJ1-2; CDR3: CASSPRDRFNYGYTF; DNA: TGTGCCAGTAGTCCCAGGGACAGGTTTAACTATGGCTACACCTTC
V: TRBV23-1; D: NA; size: NA; J: TRBJ1-3; CDR3: CASSHNSHSGNTIYF; DNA: TGCGCCAGCAGTCATAACAGCCACTCTGGAAACACCATATATTTT
V: TRBV7-2; D: NA; size: NA; J: TRBJ1-2; CDR3: CASSLAGSGGYTF; DNA: TGTGCCAGCAGCTTAGCAGGATCGGGAGGCTACACCTTC
V: TRBV29-1; D: NA; size: NA; J: TRBJ2-5; CDR3: CSAGQTETQYF; DNA: TGCAGCGCCGGACAGACGGAGACCCAGTACTTC
V: TRBV30; D: TRBD2; size: NA; J: TRBJ2-2; CDR3: CAWSNSGGGSHGGELFF; DNA: TGTGCCTGGAGTAATAGCGGGGGGGGTAGTCATGGCGGGGAGCTGTTTTTT
V: TRBV5-1; D: NA; size: NA; J: TRBJ2-7; CDR3: CASTMGHPYEQYF; DNA: TGCGCCAGCACGATGGGACACCCCTACGAGCAGTACTTC
V: TRBV7-9; D: NA; size: NA; J: TRBJ1-3; CDR3: CAIGWAEGNTIYF; DNA: TGTGCCATAGGCTGGGCCGAGGGAAACACCATATATTTT
V: TRBV6-5; D: NA; size: NA; J: TRBJ2-3; CDR3: CASSGAVGGTQYF; DNA: TGTGCCAGCAGCGGAGCCGTGGGGGGTACGCAGTATTTT
V: TRBV28; D: TRBD2; size: NA; J: TRBJ2-7; CDR3: CASSSPGRVNYEQYF; DNA: TGTGCCAGCAGCTCCCCGGGGAGGGTAAACTACGAGCAGTACTTC
V: TRBV10-3; D: TRBD1; size: once; J: TRBJ1-5; CDR3: CAISTGEGNQPQHF; DNA: TGTGCCATCAGTACAGGGGAGGGCAATCAGCCCCAGCATTTT
V: TRBV7-9; D: TRBD1; size: NA; J: TRBJ2-2; CDR3: CASRKTGGNTGELFF; DNA: TGTGCCAGCAGGAAGACAGGGGGCAACACCGGGGAGCTGTTTTTT
V: TRBV11-2; D: TRBD1; size: NA; J: TRBJ1-1; CDR3: CASSLRQGVEAFF; DNA: TGTGCCAGCAGCCTCCGACAGGGGGTTGAAGCTTTCTTT
V: TRBV6-6; D: TRBD2; size: NA; J: TRBJ2-5; CDR3: CASSYPSGGQETQYF; DNA: TGTGCCAGCAGTTACCCTAGCGGGGGGCAAGAGACCCAGTACTTC
V: TRBV7-2; D: TRBD1; size: NA; J: TRBJ1-4; CDR3: CASSFGTGDEKLFF; DNA: TGTGCCAGCAGCTTCGGGACAGGAGATGAAAAACTGTTTTTT
V: TRBV18; D: TRBD1; size: once; J: TRBJ1-3; CDR3: CASSKDPGQALSTIYF; DNA: TGTGCCAGCTCGAAAGATCCGGGACAGGCCCTGTCGACCATATATTTT
V: TRBV30; D: TRBD1; size: NA; J: TRBJ1-5; CDR3: CAWSPGTGARPQHF; DNA: TGTGCCTGGAGTCCAGGGACAGGGGCCCGGCCCCAGCATTTT
V: TRBV11-3; D: NA; size: once; J: TRBJ2-6; CDR3: CASSLDLGGSGANVLTF; DNA: TGTGCCAGCAGCTTAGACCTGGGGGGCTCTGGGGCCAACGTCCTGACTTTC
V: TRBV5-6; D: NA; size: NA; J: TRBJ1-2; CDR3: CASSSTGQKNYGYTF; DNA: TGTGCCAGCAGCTCGACAGGTCAGAAAAACTATGGCTACACCTTC
V: TRBV27; D: TRBD2; size: NA; J: TRBJ2-7; CDR3: CASSLRGGRKDSYEQYF; DNA: TGTGCCAGCAGTTTAAGGGGAGGGAGGAAGGACTCCTACGAGCAGTACTTC
V: TRBV5-1; D: TRBD1; size: NA; J: TRBJ1-4; CDR3: CASGAQGAGEKLFF; DNA: TGCGCCAGCGGGGCCCAGGGGGCAGGGGAAAAACTGTTTTTT
V: TRBV9; D: NA; size: NA; J: TRBJ2-3; CDR3: CASSVGSGNTDTQYF; DNA: TGTGCCAGCAGCGTAGGGTCAGGGAATACAGATACGCAGTATTTT
V: TRBV5-4; D: TRBD1; size: NA; J: TRBJ2-2; CDR3: CASSPRTGYTGELFF; DNA: TGTGCCAGCAGCCCCAGGACAGGGTACACCGGGGAGCTGTTTTTT
V: TRBV7-9; D: TRBD1; size: NA; J: TRBJ1-1; CDR3: CASSRRGDEAFF; DNA: TGTGCCAGCAGCCGCAGGGGGGATGAAGCTTTCTTT
V: TRBV2; D: TRBD1; size: NA; J: TRBJ1-2; CDR3: CASRGQGVGYTF; DNA: TGTGCCAGCAGAGGACAGGGAGTTGGCTACACCTTC
V: TRBV29-1; D: NA; size: NA; J: TRBJ1-5; CDR3: CSVTGNSNQPQHF; DNA: TGCAGCGTCACAGGGAATAGCAATCAGCCCCAGCATTTT
V: TRBV6-5; D: TRBD1; size: NA; J: TRBJ1-2; CDR3: CASRTTGDGYTF; DNA: TGTGCCAGCAGGACAACAGGGGATGGCTACACCTTC
V: TRBV30; D: NA; size: NA; J: TRBJ2-7; CDR3: CAWSADPSAAEQYF; DNA: TGTGCCTGGAGCGCCGACCCCAGCGCCGCCGAGCAGTACTTC
V: TRBV28; D: NA; size: NA; J: TRBJ2-7; CDR3: CASSPGGTYEQYF; DNA: TGTGCCAGCAGTCCCGGAGGGACCTACGAGCAGTACTTC
V: TRBV30; D: NA; size: NA; J: TRBJ1-1; CDR3: CAWSVKAPTAEAFF; DNA: TGTGCCTGGAGTGTAAAGGCTCCGACTGCAGAAGCTTTCTTT
V: TRBV30; D: NA; size: NA; J: TRBJ1-4; CDR3: CAWTPSGRVWEKLFF; DNA: TGTGCCTGGACTCCCTCGGGCAGGGTGTGGGAAAAACTGTTTTTT
V: TRBV27; D: TRBD2; size: once; J: TRBJ2-7; CDR3: CASSLAGWGSGPLYEQYF; DNA: TGTGCCAGCAGTTTAGCGGGTTGGGGTAGCGGGCCCCTCTACGAGCAGTACTTC
V: TRBV25-1; D: NA; size: NA; J: TRBJ1-6; CDR3: CASSPGDYSPLHF; DNA: TGTGCCAGCAGTCCCGGGGATTATTCACCCCTCCACTTT